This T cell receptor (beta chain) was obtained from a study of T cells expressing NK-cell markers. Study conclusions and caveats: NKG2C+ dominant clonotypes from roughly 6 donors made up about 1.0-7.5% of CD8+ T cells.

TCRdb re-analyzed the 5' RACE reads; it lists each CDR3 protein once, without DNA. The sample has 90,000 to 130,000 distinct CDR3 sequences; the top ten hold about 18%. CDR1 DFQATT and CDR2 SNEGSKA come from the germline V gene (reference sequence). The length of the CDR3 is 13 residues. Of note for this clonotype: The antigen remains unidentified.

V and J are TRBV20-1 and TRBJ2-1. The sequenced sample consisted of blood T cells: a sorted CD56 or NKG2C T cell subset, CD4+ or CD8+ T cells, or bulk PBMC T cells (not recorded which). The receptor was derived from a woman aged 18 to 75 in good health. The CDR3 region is CSATVRNYNEQFF.